This T cell receptor (beta chain) was sequenced in a study of long-term antiretroviral therapy in people with HIV. Study results and caveats: CDR3 lengths in HIV samples spanned a narrower range than controls.

It was version v3.0 of the immunoSEQ assay that was run at survey level. The assay was immunoSEQ multiplex PCR, and TCRdb's table has in-frame clones only and misses some. The data contain approximately 13,000 clones, 75% to 80% of them singletons. Germline V gene sequence: CDR1 MNHEY, CDR2 SMNVEV (reference sequence). The junction had 9 bases not matched to a gene; V was cut back by 5 bases and J by 0 bases. This CDR3 is built from 18 residues. Details on this clone: Its antigen is undetermined.

The source of this sequence is a middle-aged woman with HIV. J is TRBJ2-2 and V is TRBV27; TRBD1 matches at 10 bases. Sequenced material: unsorted PBMCs, taken 0.5 years before starting antiretroviral therapy. The CDR3 coding sequence is TGTGCCAGCAGTCCCTGGACAGGGGGGGGATCGAACACCGGGGAGCTGTTTTTT. Protein sequence: CASSPWTGGGSNTGELFF.